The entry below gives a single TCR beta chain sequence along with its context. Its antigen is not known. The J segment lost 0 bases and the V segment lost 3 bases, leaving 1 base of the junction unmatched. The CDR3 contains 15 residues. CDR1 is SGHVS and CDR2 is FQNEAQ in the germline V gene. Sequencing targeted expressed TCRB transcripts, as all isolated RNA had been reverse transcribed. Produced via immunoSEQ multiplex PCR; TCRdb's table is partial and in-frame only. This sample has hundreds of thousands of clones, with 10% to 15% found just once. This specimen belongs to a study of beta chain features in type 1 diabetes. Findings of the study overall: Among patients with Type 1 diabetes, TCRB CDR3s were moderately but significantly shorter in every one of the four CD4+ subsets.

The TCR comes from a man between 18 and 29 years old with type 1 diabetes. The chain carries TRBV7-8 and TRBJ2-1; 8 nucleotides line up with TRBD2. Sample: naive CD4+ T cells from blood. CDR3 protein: CASSLTSVSYNEQFF. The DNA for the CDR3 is TGTGCCAGCAGCTTGACTAGCGTCTCCTACAATGAGCAGTTCTTC.